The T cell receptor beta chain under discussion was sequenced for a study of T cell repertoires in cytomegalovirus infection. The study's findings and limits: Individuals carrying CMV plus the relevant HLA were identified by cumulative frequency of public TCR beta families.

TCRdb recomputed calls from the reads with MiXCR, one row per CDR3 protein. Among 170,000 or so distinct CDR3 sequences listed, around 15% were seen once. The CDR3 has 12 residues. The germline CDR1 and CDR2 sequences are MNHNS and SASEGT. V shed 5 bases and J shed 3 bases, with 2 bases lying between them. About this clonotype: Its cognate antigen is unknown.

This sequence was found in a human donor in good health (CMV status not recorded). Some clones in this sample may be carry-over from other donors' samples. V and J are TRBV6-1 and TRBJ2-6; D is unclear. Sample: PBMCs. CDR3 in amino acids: CASSLGANVLTF. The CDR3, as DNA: TGTGCCAGCAGTCTTGGGGCCAACGTCCTGACTTTC.